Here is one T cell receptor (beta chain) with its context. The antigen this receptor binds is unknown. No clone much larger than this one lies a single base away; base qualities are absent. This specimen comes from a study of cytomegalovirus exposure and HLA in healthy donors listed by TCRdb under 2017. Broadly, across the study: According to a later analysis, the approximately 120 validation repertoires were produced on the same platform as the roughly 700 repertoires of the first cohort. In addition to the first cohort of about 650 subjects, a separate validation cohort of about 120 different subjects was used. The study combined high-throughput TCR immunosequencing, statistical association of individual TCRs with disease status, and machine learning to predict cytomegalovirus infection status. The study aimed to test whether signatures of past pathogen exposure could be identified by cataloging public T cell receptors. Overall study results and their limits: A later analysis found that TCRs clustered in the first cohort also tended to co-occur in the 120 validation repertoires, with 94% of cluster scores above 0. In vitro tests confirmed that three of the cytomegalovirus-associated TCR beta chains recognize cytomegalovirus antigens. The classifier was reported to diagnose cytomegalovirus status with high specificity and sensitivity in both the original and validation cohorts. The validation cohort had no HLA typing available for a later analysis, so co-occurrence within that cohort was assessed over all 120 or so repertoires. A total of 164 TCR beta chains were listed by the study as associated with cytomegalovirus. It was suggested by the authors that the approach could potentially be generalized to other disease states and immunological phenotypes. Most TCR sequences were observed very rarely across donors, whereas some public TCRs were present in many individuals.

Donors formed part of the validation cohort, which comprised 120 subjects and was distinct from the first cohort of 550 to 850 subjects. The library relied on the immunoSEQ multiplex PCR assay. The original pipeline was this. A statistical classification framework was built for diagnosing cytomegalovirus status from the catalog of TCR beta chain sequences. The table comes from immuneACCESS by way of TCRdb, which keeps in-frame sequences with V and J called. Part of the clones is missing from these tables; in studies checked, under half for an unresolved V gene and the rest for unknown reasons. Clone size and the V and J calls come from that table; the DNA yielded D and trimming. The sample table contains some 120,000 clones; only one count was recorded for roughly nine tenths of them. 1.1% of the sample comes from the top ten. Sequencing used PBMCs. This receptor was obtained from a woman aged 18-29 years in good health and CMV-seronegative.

For the CDR3, the sequence is CASSPMGGGSVLGYTF. The base sequence is TGTGCCAGCAGCCCGATGGGCGGGGGCTCGGTGCTAGGCTACACCTTC. The chain couples TRBV14 to TRBJ1-2; the D gene is possibly TRBD1, with 6 bases matching. The CDR1 and CDR2 encoded by the germline V gene are SGHDN and FVKESK. V is clipped by 4 bases and J by 8 bases, and the sequence between their germline boundaries is 23 bases long. From the cysteine up to the phenylalanine, the CDR3 has a length of 16 residues. Of all the DNA, just the CDR3 is kept, 48 bases in frame from base 1.